Sequencing of this TCR beta chain was carried out in a study of long-term antiretroviral therapy in people with HIV. The table lists this clone with a few counts. Its antigen is unknown. Researchers ran immunoSEQ v3.0 at survey level. TCRdb keeps only in-frame clones here, not all; method: immunoSEQ multiplex PCR. The data contain more than 20,000 clones, roughly 87% of them seen just once; the ten biggest clones take up about 9%. Whole-study findings and limits: After ART, diversity increased yet remained lower than transplant donor controls.

This CDR3 is 16 amino acids long. J was trimmed by 3 bases and V by 5 bases; bases with no gene match: 7. From germline, CDR1 is SGHAT and CDR2 FQNNGV. The chain carries TRBV11-2 and TRBJ2-2; TRBD2 matches 9 bases. The receptor comes from a man in his forties or fifties with HIV. The specimen comprised unsorted PBMCs, sampled 1.8 years before starting antiretroviral therapy. The CDR3 nucleotides are TGTGCCAGCAGCAAACCTAGCGGGGCGGACACCGGGGAGCTGTTTTTT. It specifies CASSKPSGADTGELFF.